These 18 T cell receptor beta chains originate from one sample sequenced in a study of T-cell memory formation after mild COVID-19 (TCRdb year 2021). The method was 5' RACE. Sequenced using an Illumina NovaSeq 6000. TCRdb reanalyzed the raw reads on its own, using fastp at Q25 for trimming and MiXCR for clone calling, and kept in-frame beta chains. Rows are combined by CDR3 protein, so each entry shows the most common genes and DNA. This sample comprises about 88,000 distinct CDR3 sequences, 20% to 30% of them detected only once. 42% of the sample comes from the top ten. The sample comprised PBMCs or a T cell subset sorted from them (not recorded which). These receptors came from a man between 18 and 35 years old who had mild COVID-19 (a few samples of this study predate the infection). The sample titles of this study are shuffled in the database, so cell type and time point are left out; the donor was told from shared clones.

This clonotype was seen a handful of times. This chain joins TRBV18 and TRBJ2-1; D unclear. Trimming shortened V by 2 bases and J by 7 bases, and 3 bases separated the two germline ends. CDR1 and CDR2 (germline): KGHSH, LQKENI. This CDR3 spans 11 amino acids. Here the CDR3 DNA reads TGTGCCAGCTCACCAGGGAATGAGCAGTTCTTC. It encodes CASSPGNEQFF.

This chain uses TRBV29-1 with TRBJ2-7; TRBD2 aligns across 8 bases. This CDR3 contains 12 residues. Germline CDR1 reads SQVTM; CDR2 reads ANQGSEA. With 6 bases clipped from V and 7 bases from J, the junction kept 8 bases outside the gene matches. The chain's CDR3 is CSVTGGAGEQYF. In DNA, the CDR3 is TGCAGCGTCACCGGGGGGGCTGGAGAGCAGTACTTC.

This clonotype was seen more than once but under ten times. The rearrangement uses TRBV7-6 and TRBJ2-3, with D tentatively TRBD1 (6 bases). The CDR3 spans 16 residues. From germline, CDR1 is SGHVS and CDR2 FNYEAQ. V lost 1 base to trimming and J lost 4 bases, with 15 bases between them. CDR3 DNA sequence: TGTGCCAGCAGCTTAGGTCTTGGGGGCGAGTCAGATACGCAGTATTTT. It translates to CASSLGLGGESDTQYF.

The chain has TRBV5-6 and TRBJ2-5, with TRBD1 matching over 12 bases. The trim removed 4 bases at V and 5 bases at J, leaving 6 bases unmatched. CDR1 is SGHDT, CDR2 YYEEEE, per germline. The CDR3 sequence is 15 residues long. This CDR3 reads CASSRDRGQLETQYF. The CDR3 region has the DNA TGTGCCAGCAGCCGGGACAGGGGGCAATTGGAGACCCAGTACTTC.

This clonotype was seen ten or more times. J is TRBJ2-1 and V is TRBV15; 11 bases align to TRBD2. The germline gives CDR1 LNHNV, CDR2 YYDKDF (reference sequence). This CDR3 is 13 amino acids long. With V trimmed by 9 bases and J by 4 bases, 2 bases remained unmatched. The CDR3 here is CATGLAAYNEQFF. The CDR3 coding sequence is TGTGCCACGGGACTAGCGGCATACAATGAGCAGTTCTTC.

V usage is TRBV20-1 and J usage is TRBJ2-7; D is uncertain. V was cut by 6 bases and J by 5 bases, with 11 bases left in between. The CDR3 has 11 residues. CDR1 and CDR2 (germline): DFQATT, SNEGSKA (reference sequence). The CDR3 loop is CSAPGSHEQYF. In nucleotides, the CDR3 is TGCAGTGCCCCCGGGTCCCACGAGCAGTACTTC.

This clonotype has just a few counts. This chain uses TRBV25-1 with TRBJ2-1, with D perhaps being TRBD1 or TRBD2 (6 bases each). Germline assignment: CDR1 MGHDK and CDR2 SYGVNS. V was shortened by 4 bases and J by 10 bases, with 11 bases between the two germline ends. The CDR3 sequence is 12 residues long. Here the CDR3 DNA reads TGTGCCAGCAGTGTTGGGGGGACAGAGCAGTTCTTC. Protein: CASSVGGTEQFF. The complete variable domain, with remaining parts taken from reference TRBV25-1 and TRBJ2-1, reads EADIYQTPRYLVIGTGKKITLECSQTMGHDKMYWYQQDPGMELHLIHYSYGVNSTEKGDLSSESTVSRIRTEHFPLTLESARPSHTSQYLCASSVGGTEQFFGPGTRLTVL.

This clonotype was picked up a small number of times. V gene TRBV6-6 combines with J gene TRBJ2-5; no reliable D call. V dropped 6 bases and J dropped 2 bases, with 13 bases sitting between them. Germline V lookup: CDR1 MNHNY, CDR2 SVGAGI (reference sequence). The CDR3 covers 14 residues. In DNA, the CDR3 is TGTGCCAGCAGCTGGAGAGTCAATCAAGAGACCCAGTACTTC. Its translation is CASSWRVNQETQYF.

V usage is TRBV19 and J usage is TRBJ1-6; the D gene is possibly TRBD1 (5 bases). Germline values: CDR1 LNHDA, CDR2 SQIVND (reference sequence). Trimming stripped 5 bases from V and 7 bases from J, with 12 bases between. The CDR3 extends over 14 amino acids. The CDR3 region is CASSETALNSPLHF. CDR3 coding DNA: TGTGCCAGTAGTGAGACAGCCCTCAATTCACCCCTCCACTTT.

This clonotype was picked up one time. The V call is TRBV20-1, the J call TRBJ1-5, with 7 bases that match TRBD1. This CDR3 contains 16 residues. V lost 1 base and J lost 1; bases outside the gene matches: 7. Looked up from germline, CDR1 is DFQATT and CDR2 is SNEGSKA (reference sequence). CDR3 sequence: CSARAAGGISNQPQHF. CDR3 in DNA: TGCAGTGCTAGAGCGGCAGGGGGAATAAGCAATCAGCCCCAGCATTTT.

The chain recombines TRBV9 with TRBJ1-1, with D unresolved. Germline CDR1 and CDR2: SGDLS and YYNGEE. V lost 0 bases, J lost 0 bases, and 6 bases lay in between. CDR3 length equals 14 residues. CDR3 sequence reads: CASSVAELNTEAFF. CDR3 coding DNA: TGTGCCAGCAGCGTAGCAGAACTGAACACTGAAGCTTTCTTT.

The genes are TRBV28 and TRBJ2-1; the match to TRBD2 covers 9 bases. V was pared by 2 bases and J by 6 bases, with 5 bases of the junction left unmatched. This CDR3 comprises 15 residues. Germline CDR1 MDHEN, CDR2 SYDVKM. As DNA, the CDR3 is TGTGCCAGCAGTTTACAGCGGGGGGCCATCAATGAGCAGTTCTTC. This encodes CASSLQRGAINEQFF.

The chain uses TRBV6-6 and TRBJ1-1, with D uncertain. V lost 2 bases and J 6 bases, leaving 13 bases between the germline ends. CDR1 and CDR2 from the germline V gene are MNHNY and SVGAGI (reference sequence). The CDR3 length is 14 residues. The chain's CDR3 is CASSYALPAAEAFF. CDR3 DNA sequence: TGTGCCAGCAGTTACGCTCTTCCGGCGGCTGAAGCTTTCTTT.

V usage is TRBV9 and J usage is TRBJ1-5; D is perhaps TRBD1 (5 bases). Trimming pared 3 bases from V and 5 bases from J, leaving 9 bases between. Looked up from germline, CDR1 is SGDLS and CDR2 is YYNGEE. This CDR3 has 13 amino acids. CDR3 residues: CASSGEGDQPQHF. CDR3 coding DNA: TGTGCCAGCAGCGGGGAAGGGGATCAGCCCCAGCATTTT.

The chain is built from TRBV29-1 and TRBJ2-1; TRBD2 aligns across 11 bases. CDR1 SQVTM and CDR2 ANQGSEA come from the germline V gene. The CDR3 contains 13 residues. J was trimmed by 7 bases and V by 7 bases; bases with no gene match: 6. CDR3 sequence reads: CSAGTSGTNEQFF. For the CDR3, the DNA is TGCAGCGCCGGGACTAGCGGAACAAATGAGCAGTTCTTC.

Only a few counts were recorded for this clonotype. This chain links TRBV12-3 or TRBV12-4 with TRBJ1-1; TRBD1 matches 7 bases. The CDR3 spans 14 residues. With 6 bases clipped from V and 4 bases from J, the junction kept 8 bases outside the gene matches. The CDR3 protein is CASRDVTGFTEAFF. Written as DNA, the CDR3 is TGTGCCAGCAGAGACGTGACAGGGTTCACTGAAGCTTTCTTT.

This clonotype was picked up a small number of times. The J gene is TRBJ2-5, the V gene TRBV12-5; 7 nucleotides agree with TRBD1. The CDR3 is 15 amino acids. The germline gives CDR1 LGHNT, CDR2 FRNRAP. V shed 8 bases, J shed 5 bases, and the junction held 14 bases outside the gene matches. This chain's CDR3 is CASKEVSGTAETQYF. CDR3 sequence (DNA): TGTGCTAGTAAGGAGGTATCCGGGACAGCGGAGACCCAGTACTTC. Full variable domain (rest looked up from reference TRBV12-5 and TRBJ2-5): DARVTQTPRHKVTEMGQEVTMRCQPILGHNTVFWYRQTMMQGLELLAYFRNRAPLDDSGMPKDRFSAEMPDATLATLKIQPSEPRDSAVYFCASKEVSGTAETQYFGPGTRLLVL.

This clonotype was detected only a few times. V gene TRBV12-3 or TRBV12-4 combines with J gene TRBJ2-3; 8 bases agree with TRBD2. The V segment lost 2 bases and the J segment 2 bases; nucleotides outside the gene matches: 3. The CDR3 sequence is 15 residues long. The CDR3 region is CASSLLAGYTDTQYF. The CDR3 DNA is TGTGCCAGCAGTTTATTAGCGGGGTACACAGATACGCAGTATTTT.